These 9 T cell receptor beta chains originate from one sample sequenced in a study of blood T cell repertoires in COVID-19. Measured with immunoSEQ multiplex PCR; TCRdb has only the in-frame clones, and not every one. The data show some 250,000 clones, approximately 82% seen once. Sample: PBMCs or T cells enriched from blood (not recorded which). These TCRs come from a man aged 40-49 years who had recovered from COVID-19.

Remarks on this clone: Other DNA sequences in the sample encode the same CDR3. The chain recombines TRBV12-3 or TRBV12-4 with TRBJ1-1; tentative D call: TRBD1 (6 bases). This CDR3 is built from 13 residues. The V end was cut by 3 bases, the J end by 1 base, with 6 bases between. The CDR3 loop reads CASSLTGNTEAFF. CDR3 sequence (DNA): TGTGCCAGCAGTTTGACAGGGAACACTGAAGCTTTCTTT.

The chain links TRBV14 to TRBJ1-3, with D tentatively TRBD1 (6 bases). Between the trimmed V and J ends, which lost 5 bases and 0 bases, there was a span of 11 bases. The germline V gene has CDR1 SGHDN and CDR2 FVKESK. The CDR3 is 15 residues long. CDR3: CASSLQGTSGNTIYF. The CDR3 nucleotides are TGTGCCAGCAGCTTACAGGGTACCTCTGGAAACACCATATATTTT.

The rearrangement uses TRBV30 and TRBJ2-5; 7 nucleotides align to TRBD2. This CDR3 has 13 residues. Germline CDR1 and CDR2: GTSNPN and SVGIG (reference sequence). V lost 5 bases and J lost 3; bases outside the gene matches: 6. As DNA, the CDR3 is TGTGCCTGGTCACTAGCGCCAAAAGAGACCCAGTACTTC. Protein sequence: CAWSLAPKETQYF.

This chain uses TRBV11-3 with TRBJ2-2; 10 bases align to TRBD1. Germline CDR1 is SGHNT and CDR2 is YENEEA. V lost 5 bases and J lost 9; bases outside the gene matches: 6. The CDR3 spans 14 residues. As DNA, the CDR3 is TGTGCCAGCAGCCGAGGACAGGGGGGCAGGGAGCTGTTTTTT. This translates into CASSRGQGGRELFF.

DNA for the CDR3: TGTGCCAGCAGCCCCGGGACAGGGGGCGGCTATGGCTACACCTTC. The encoded protein is CASSPGTGGGYGYTF. The J gene is TRBJ1-2, the V gene TRBV5-6; 12 bases are a match to TRBD1. J gave up 4 bases and V 4 bases, and 5 bases lay outside the gene matches. The CDR3 runs to 15 residues. Germline assignment: CDR1 SGHDT and CDR2 YYEEEE.

The chain couples TRBV16 to TRBJ1-2; a possible D gene is TRBD1 (6 bases). This CDR3 is built from 16 residues. CDR1 and CDR2 from the germline V gene are KGHSY and FQNENV. With 4 bases removed from V and 1 base from J, the gap between germline ends came to 16 bases. CDR3 sequence (DNA): TGTGCCAGCAGCCCACGCCGGACAGAAAATAACTATGGCTACACCTTC. Amino acids: CASSPRRTENNYGYTF.

The chain employs TRBV4-3 and TRBJ1-4; weak D call: TRBD1 (6 bases). Germline loops: CDR1 LGHNA, CDR2 YSLEER. CDR3 length: 15 residues. The ends were cut back, 4 bases at V and 5 bases at J, with 14 bases in the middle. The CDR3 protein is CASSPGHRTNEKLFF. In nucleotides, the CDR3 is TGCGCCAGCAGCCCGGGACATCGGACAAATGAAAAACTGTTTTTT.

This chain links TRBV28 with TRBJ1-2; possible D gene TRBD1, 6 bases. This CDR3 spans 15 amino acids. Germline CDR1 is MDHEN and CDR2 is SYDVKM. V lost 5 bases and J lost 0, with 13 bases in between. The CDR3 region is CASSSTGKPNYGYTF. CDR3 nucleotides: TGTGCCAGCAGTAGTACAGGGAAACCTAACTATGGCTACACCTTC.

The rearrangement uses TRBV5-6 and TRBJ1-1; no definite D call. The V gene lost 4 bases and the J gene lost 8 bases, with 15 bases spanning the gap. Per the germline V gene, CDR1 is SGHDT and CDR2 is YYEEEE. This CDR3 spans 13 amino acids. CDR3 protein: CASSPGIVFEAFF. DNA for the CDR3: TGTGCCAGCAGCCCGGGAATTGTCTTCGAAGCTTTCTTT.